This TCR beta chain was retrieved from a study of OX40 agonist ivuxolimab in advanced cancers. Study information: Patients received ivuxolimab, an intravenous treatment, every 2 weeks at 0.01 to 10 mg/kg.

Germline V gene lookup returns CDR1 MRHNA and CDR2 SNTAGT. This CDR3 is built from 14 residues. V lost 7 bases, J lost 4 bases, and 9 bases stayed unmatched. Data came from immunoSEQ multiplex PCR; TCRdb stores just in-frame clones and leaves some out. The sample contains tens of thousands of clones, around 89% of which appear only once. Blood specimens came from baseline, cycle 4 day 1, and cycle 7 day 1. This clone was detected only once. The receptor was derived from an adult with an advanced solid tumor such as melanoma, head and neck, liver or kidney cancer. The sample in question was CD4+ or CD8+ T cells sorted from blood, obtained in a trial of the OX40 agonist ivuxolimab. The chain has TRBV6-4 and TRBJ1-1, with 7 bases fitting TRBD1. DNA for the CDR3: TGTGCCAGCATTTTGCGACAGGGAGGCACTGAAGCTTTCTTT. This sequence encodes CASILRQGGTEAFF.